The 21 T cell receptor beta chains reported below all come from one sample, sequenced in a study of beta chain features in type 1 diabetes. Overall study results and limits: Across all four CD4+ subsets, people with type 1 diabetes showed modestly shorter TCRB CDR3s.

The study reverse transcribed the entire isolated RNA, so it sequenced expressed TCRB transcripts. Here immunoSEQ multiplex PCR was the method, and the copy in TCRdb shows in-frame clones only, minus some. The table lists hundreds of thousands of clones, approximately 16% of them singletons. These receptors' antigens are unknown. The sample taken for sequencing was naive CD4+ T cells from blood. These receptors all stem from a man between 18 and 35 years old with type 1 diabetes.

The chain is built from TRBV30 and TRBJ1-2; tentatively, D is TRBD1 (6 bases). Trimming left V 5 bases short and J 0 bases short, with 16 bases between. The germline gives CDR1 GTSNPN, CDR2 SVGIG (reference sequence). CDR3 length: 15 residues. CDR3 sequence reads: CAWAHPGAPNYGYTF. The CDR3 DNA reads TGTGCCTGGGCCCACCCAGGGGCCCCTAACTATGGCTACACCTTC.

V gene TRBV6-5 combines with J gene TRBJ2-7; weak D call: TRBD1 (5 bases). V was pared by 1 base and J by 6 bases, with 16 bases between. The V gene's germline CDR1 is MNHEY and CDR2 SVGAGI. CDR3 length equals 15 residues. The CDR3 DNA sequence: TGTGCCAGCAGTTACTGGGGCAGGGATTTCGGCGAGCAGTACTTC. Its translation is CASSYWGRDFGEQYF.

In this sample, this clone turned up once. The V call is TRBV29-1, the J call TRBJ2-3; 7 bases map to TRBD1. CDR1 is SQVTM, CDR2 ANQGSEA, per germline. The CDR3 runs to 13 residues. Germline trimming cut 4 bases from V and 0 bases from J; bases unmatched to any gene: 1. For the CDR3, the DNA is TGCAGCGTTGCGGGACAGAGCACAGATACGCAGTATTTT. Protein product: CSVAGQSTDTQYF.

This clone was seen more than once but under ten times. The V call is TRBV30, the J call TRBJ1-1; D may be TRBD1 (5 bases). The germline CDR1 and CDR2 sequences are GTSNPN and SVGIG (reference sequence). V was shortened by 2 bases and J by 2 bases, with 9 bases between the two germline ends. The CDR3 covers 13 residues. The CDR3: CAWSRDRNTEAFF. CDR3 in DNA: TGTGCCTGGAGTCGCGACAGAAACACTGAAGCTTTCTTT.

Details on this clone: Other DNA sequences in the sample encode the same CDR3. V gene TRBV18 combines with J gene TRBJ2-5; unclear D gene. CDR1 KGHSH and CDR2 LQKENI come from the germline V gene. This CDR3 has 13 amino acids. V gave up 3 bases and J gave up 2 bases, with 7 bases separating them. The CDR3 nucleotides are TGTGCCAGCTCACCGCAGACACAAGAGACCCAGTACTTC. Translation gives CASSPQTQETQYF.

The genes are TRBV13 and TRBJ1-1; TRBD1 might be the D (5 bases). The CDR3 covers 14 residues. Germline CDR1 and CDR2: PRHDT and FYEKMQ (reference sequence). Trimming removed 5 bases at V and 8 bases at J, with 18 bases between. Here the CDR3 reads CASSPQGSQNEAFF. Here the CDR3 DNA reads TGTGCCAGCAGCCCCCAGGGAAGCCAAAACGAAGCTTTCTTT. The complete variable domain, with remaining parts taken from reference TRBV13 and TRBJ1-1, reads AAGVIQSPRHLIKEKRETATLKCYPIPRHDTVYWYQQGPGQDPQFLISFYEKMQSDKGSIPDRFSAQQFSDYHSELNMSSLELGDSALYFCASSPQGSQNEAFFGQGTRLTVV.

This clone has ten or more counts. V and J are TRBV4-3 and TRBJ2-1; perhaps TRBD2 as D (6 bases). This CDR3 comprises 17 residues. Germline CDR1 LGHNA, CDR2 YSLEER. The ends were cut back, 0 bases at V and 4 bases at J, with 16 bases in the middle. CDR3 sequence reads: CASSQEGGERRYNEQFF. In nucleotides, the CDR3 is TGCGCCAGCAGCCAAGAGGGCGGGGAAAGAAGATACAATGAGCAGTTCTTC.

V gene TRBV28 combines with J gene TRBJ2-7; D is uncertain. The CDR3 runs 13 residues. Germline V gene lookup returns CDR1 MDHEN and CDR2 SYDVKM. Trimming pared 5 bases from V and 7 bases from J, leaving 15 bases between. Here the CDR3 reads CASSRVDKEEQYF. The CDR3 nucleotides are TGTGCCAGCAGTCGAGTTGACAAGGAAGAGCAGTACTTC.

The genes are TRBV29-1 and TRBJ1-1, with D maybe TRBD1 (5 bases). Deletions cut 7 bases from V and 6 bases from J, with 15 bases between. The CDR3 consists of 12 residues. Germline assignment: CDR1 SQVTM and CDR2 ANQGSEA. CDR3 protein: CSGTPRGAEAFF. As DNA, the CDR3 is TGCAGCGGTACCCCCCGGGGGGCTGAAGCTTTCTTT.

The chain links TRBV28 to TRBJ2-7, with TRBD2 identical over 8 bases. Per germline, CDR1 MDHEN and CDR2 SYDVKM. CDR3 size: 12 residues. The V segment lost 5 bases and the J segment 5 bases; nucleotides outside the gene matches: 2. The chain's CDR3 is CASSTAGDEQYF. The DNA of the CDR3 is TGTGCCAGCAGTACAGCGGGAGACGAGCAGTACTTC.

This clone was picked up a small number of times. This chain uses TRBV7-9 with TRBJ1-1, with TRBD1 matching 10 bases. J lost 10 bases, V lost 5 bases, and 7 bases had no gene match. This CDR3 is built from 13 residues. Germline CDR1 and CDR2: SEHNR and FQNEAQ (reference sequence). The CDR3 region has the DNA TGTGCCAGCAGCGATCTAGACAGGGGGCGAGCTTTCTTT. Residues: CASSDLDRGRAFF.

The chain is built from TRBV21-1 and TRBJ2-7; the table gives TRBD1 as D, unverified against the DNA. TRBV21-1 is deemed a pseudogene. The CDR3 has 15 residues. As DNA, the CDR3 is TGTGCCAGCAGCGGTTCTCTCAGGGTAGGCTACGAGCAGTACTTC. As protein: CASSGSLRVGYEQYF.

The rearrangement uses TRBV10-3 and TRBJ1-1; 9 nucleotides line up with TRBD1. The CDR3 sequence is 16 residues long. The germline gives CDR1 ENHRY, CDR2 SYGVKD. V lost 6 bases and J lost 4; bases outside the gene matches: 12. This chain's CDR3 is CAIRTNPGTGSTEAFF. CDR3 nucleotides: TGTGCCATCAGAACTAATCCCGGGACAGGGTCCACTGAAGCTTTCTTT.

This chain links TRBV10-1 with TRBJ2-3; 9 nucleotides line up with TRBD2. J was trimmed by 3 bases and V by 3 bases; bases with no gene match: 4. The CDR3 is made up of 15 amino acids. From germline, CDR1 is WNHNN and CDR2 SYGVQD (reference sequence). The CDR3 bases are TGCGCCAGCAGTGATCTAGCGGGAAGGACAGATACGCAGTATTTT. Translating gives CASSDLAGRTDTQYF.

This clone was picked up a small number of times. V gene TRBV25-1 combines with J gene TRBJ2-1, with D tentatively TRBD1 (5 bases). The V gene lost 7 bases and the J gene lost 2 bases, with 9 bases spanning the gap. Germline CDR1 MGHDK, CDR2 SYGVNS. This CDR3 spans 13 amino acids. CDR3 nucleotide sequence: TGTGCCAGCACACAGGACACCTACAATGAGCAGTTCTTC. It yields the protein CASTQDTYNEQFF.

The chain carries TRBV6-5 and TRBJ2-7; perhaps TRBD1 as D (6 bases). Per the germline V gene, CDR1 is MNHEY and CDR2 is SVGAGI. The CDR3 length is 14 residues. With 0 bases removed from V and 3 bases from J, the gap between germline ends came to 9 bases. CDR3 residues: CASSYSDSRYEQYF. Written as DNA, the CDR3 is TGTGCCAGCAGTTACTCGGACAGCCGCTACGAGCAGTACTTC.

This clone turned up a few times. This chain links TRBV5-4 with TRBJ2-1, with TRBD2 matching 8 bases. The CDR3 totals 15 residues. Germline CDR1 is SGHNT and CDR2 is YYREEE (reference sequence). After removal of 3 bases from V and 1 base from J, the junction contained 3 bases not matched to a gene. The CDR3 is CASSSVAGSYNEQFF. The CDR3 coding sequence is TGTGCCAGCAGCTCGGTAGCGGGGTCCTACAATGAGCAGTTCTTC.

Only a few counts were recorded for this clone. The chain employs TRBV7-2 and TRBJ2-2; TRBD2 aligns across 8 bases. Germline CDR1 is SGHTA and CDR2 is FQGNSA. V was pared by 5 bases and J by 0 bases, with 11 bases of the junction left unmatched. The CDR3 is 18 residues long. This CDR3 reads CASSPAGTRGTNTGELFF. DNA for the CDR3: TGTGCCAGCAGCCCCGCCGGGACTAGGGGGACGAACACCGGGGAGCTGTTTTTT.

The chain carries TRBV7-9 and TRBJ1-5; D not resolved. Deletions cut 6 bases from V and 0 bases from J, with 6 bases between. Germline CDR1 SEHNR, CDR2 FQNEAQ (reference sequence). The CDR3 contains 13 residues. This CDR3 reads CASSYYSNQPQHF. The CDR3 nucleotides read TGTGCCAGCAGTTACTATAGCAATCAGCCCCAGCATTTT.

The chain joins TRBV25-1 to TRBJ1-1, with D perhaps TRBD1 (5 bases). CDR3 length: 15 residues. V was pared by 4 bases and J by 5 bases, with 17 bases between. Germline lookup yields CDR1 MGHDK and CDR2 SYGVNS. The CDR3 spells CASSVLAGERTEAFF. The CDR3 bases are TGTGCCAGCAGTGTTCTCGCGGGGGAACGGACTGAAGCTTTCTTT.

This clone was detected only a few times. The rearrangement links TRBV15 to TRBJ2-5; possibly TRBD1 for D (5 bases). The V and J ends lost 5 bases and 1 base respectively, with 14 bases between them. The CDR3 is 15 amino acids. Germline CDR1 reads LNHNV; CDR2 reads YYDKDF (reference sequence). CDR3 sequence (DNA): TGTGCCACCAGCTGGCCCCTTACAGGCCAAGAGACCCAGTACTTC. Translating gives CATSWPLTGQETQYF.